This is a list of T cell receptor beta chains from one sample in a study of identical twins. In TCRdb, the 5' RACE reads were re-called with MiXCR into one record per CDR3 protein. The sample contains some 500,000 distinct CDR3 sequences, around 9.6% of which appear only once. These same records also appear under a second study, on yellow fever vaccine responses in identical twins.

The material sequenced was PBMCs. The receptor source for this set is a woman aged 18-30 years in good health. The CDR3 runs from the conserved cysteine through the conserved F or W. A D gene is named only where the DNA matches it firmly. Size is omitted from some rows. Given values are once, few, many or a class for expanded clones.

j_gene,abundance,v_gene,d_gene,CDR3aa,CDR3nt
TRBJ2-1,.,TRBV5-1,.,CASSSRRPSYNEQFF,TGCGCCAGCAGCTCCCGGCGGCCGAGCTACAATGAGCAGTTCTTC
TRBJ1-1,few,TRBV25-1,TRBD1,CASSDLRQGVGKAFF,TGTGCCAGCAGTGATTTACGACAGGGGGTGGGTAAGGCTTTCTTT
TRBJ2-4,.,TRBV6-5,TRBD2,CASSYSGLAGPLNIQYF,TGTGCCAGCAGTTACTCCGGACTAGCGGGCCCTTTAAACATTCAGTACTTC
TRBJ2-7,.,TRBV18,.,CASSPVDRPYEQYF,TGTGCCAGCTCACCGGTCGACAGACCCTACGAGCAGTACTTC
TRBJ2-2,.,TRBV29-1,.,CSVEYVNTGELFF,TGCAGCGTTGAATATGTGAACACCGGGGAGCTGTTTTTT
TRBJ2-7,.,TRBV7-8,TRBD2,CASLPGGSYEQYF,TGTGCCAGCTTGCCGGGAGGTTCCTACGAGCAGTACTTC
TRBJ2-7,many,TRBV6-5,TRBD2,CASGRAGEQYF,TGTGCCAGTGGGAGGGCCGGGGAGCAGTACTTC
TRBJ1-1,many,TRBV4-3,.,CASSQDPGNTEAFF,TGCGCCAGCAGCCAAGATCCTGGAAACACTGAAGCTTTCTTT
TRBJ2-1,many,TRBV4-3,.,CASSQDNRAGGNEQFF,TGCGCCAGCAGCCAAGACAATAGAGCCGGAGGGAATGAGCAGTTCTTC
TRBJ2-2,few,TRBV5-1,TRBD1,CASSLGTGAGELFF,TGCGCCAGCAGCTTGGGGACAGGGGCCGGGGAGCTGTTTTTT
TRBJ2-1,many,TRBV3-1,.,CASSQEGLGNSYNEQFF,TGTGCCAGCAGCCAAGAAGGTCTAGGGAACTCCTACAATGAGCAGTTCTTC
TRBJ2-3,.,TRBV3-1,.,CASSLLSGTQYF,TGTGCCAGCAGCCTTCTCTCCGGTACGCAGTATTTT
TRBJ1-4,many,TRBV7-6,TRBD1,CASSLADRTDEKLFF,TGTGCCAGCAGCTTAGCGGACAGGACGGACGAAAAACTGTTTTTT
TRBJ1-5,few,TRBV7-9,.,CASSGDSGFTPQHF,TGTGCCAGCAGCGGTGACAGTGGGTTCACGCCCCAGCATTTT
TRBJ2-3,few,TRBV11-2,TRBD2,CASSSAGTSADTQYF,TGTGCCAGCAGCTCAGCCGGGACTAGCGCCGATACGCAGTATTTT
TRBJ2-1,.,TRBV11-2,.,CASSFKVLGNEQFF,TGTGCCAGCAGCTTTAAAGTTTTGGGAAATGAGCAGTTCTTC
TRBJ2-7,few,TRBV5-5,TRBD1,CASSLDPTDRVYEQYF,TGTGCCAGCAGCTTGGACCCGACCGACAGGGTCTACGAGCAGTACTTC
TRBJ2-3,few,TRBV6-4,.,CASRSDVFTDTQYF,TGTGCCAGCCGGAGCGACGTATTCACAGATACGCAGTATTTT
TRBJ2-5,many,TRBV20-1,.,CSASGDQGSRQETQYF,TGCAGTGCTAGCGGAGACCAAGGGAGTCGTCAAGAGACCCAGTACTTC
TRBJ2-1,.,TRBV9,.,CASSVFSGADEQFF,TGTGCCAGCAGCGTATTTTCCGGGGCGGATGAGCAGTTCTTC
TRBJ2-1,.,TRBV27,TRBD2,CASSSASSGSMDEQFF,TGTGCCAGCAGTTCCGCCTCTAGCGGGAGTATGGATGAGCAGTTCTTC